The clone carrying this TCR beta chain was seen only a few times. What it recognizes is unknown. This record comes from a study of T-cell memory formation after mild COVID-19. Study outcomes and limitations: The study detected some responding clones in pre-infection memory, suggesting cross-reactive memory joined.

From the 5' RACE reads, TCRdb called clonotypes with MiXCR, one entry per CDR3 protein. The sample shows about 610,000 distinct CDR3 sequences, around a sixth of them seen only once. Source material: PBMCs or a T cell subset sorted from them (not recorded which). The clonotype comes from an adult woman who had mild COVID-19 (a few samples of this study predate the infection). Cell type and time point are not known.

In DNA form, the CDR3 reads TGTGCCACCAGCATCAGAAGGACGGAGAAAGAGACCCAGTACTTC. Protein product: CATSIRRTEKETQYF. The rearrangement uses TRBV15 and TRBJ2-5; no firm D call. V lost 4 bases to trimming and J lost 3 bases, with 15 bases between them. Germline lookup yields CDR1 LNHNV and CDR2 YYDKDF (reference sequence). The CDR3 totals 15 residues. The whole variable domain, remainder taken from reference TRBV15 and TRBJ2-5, is DAMVIQNPRYQVTQFGKPVTLSCSQTLNHNVMYWYQQKSSQAPKLLFHYYDKDFNNEADTPDNFQSRRPNTSFCFLDIRSPGLGDTAMYLCATSIRRTEKETQYFGPGTRLLVL.